The rows below give T cell receptor beta chains drawn from one sample of a study of shared clonotypes between healthy human individuals. Clones were sequenced by immunoSEQ multiplex PCR, and TCRdb holds only the in-frame ones, with some missing. The sample has about 870,000 clones; approximately 92% are singletons. Sequencing was carried out using naive CD8+ T cells sorted from blood. Receptors were obtained from a man under 40 in good health. CDR3s include the opening cysteine and the closing phenylalanine or tryptophan. D genes are given only for firm matches. Clone size is given for some rows only: seen once, a few or many times, or a class if the clone is expanded.

j_gene,d_gene,abundance,v_gene,CDR3aa,CDR3nt
TRBJ2-7,.,.,TRBV16,CASSQSDGTYEQYF,TGTGCCAGCAGCCAGTCCGACGGAACCTACGAGCAGTACTTC
TRBJ2-2,.,.,TRBV9,CASSVPAGRISTGELFF,TGTGCCAGCAGCGTACCGGCGGGGCGGATTAGCACCGGGGAGCTGTTTTTT
TRBJ1-1,.,.,TRBV11-2,CASSGGRGNTEAFF,TGTGCCAGCAGCGGCGGGCGGGGGAACACTGAAGCTTTCTTT
TRBJ2-3,TRBD1,.,TRBV7-9,CASSEYRGPTRTDTQYF,TGTGCCAGCAGCGAATACAGGGGGCCTACCCGCACAGATACGCAGTATTTT
TRBJ2-1,.,.,TRBV28,CASRTPGTEPPNEQFF,TGTGCCAGCAGGACTCCCGGGACTGAGCCTCCCAATGAGCAGTTCTTC
TRBJ1-2,.,.,TRBV5-4,CASRRGGVKQGSLAYGYTF,TGTGCCAGCAGACGTGGTGGGGTAAAACAGGGCTCCTTGGCCTATGGCTACACCTTC
TRBJ2-7,.,.,TRBV14,CASSQADPSYEQYF,TGTGCCAGCAGCCAAGCTGACCCGAGCTACGAGCAGTACTTC
TRBJ2-3,TRBD2,.,TRBV5-1,CASSLIAGGTDTQYF,TGCGCCAGCAGCTTGATAGCGGGGGGCACAGATACGCAGTATTTT
TRBJ2-1,.,.,TRBV7-6,CASSLALLGSSYNEQFF,TGTGCCAGCAGCTTAGCGCTCCTTGGGAGCTCCTACAATGAGCAGTTCTTC
TRBJ2-2,.,.,TRBV5-1,CASSQDTGELFF,TGCGCCAGCAGCCAGGACACCGGGGAGCTGTTTTTT
TRBJ2-5,.,.,TRBV28,CASSLRDLGPQETQYF,TGTGCCAGCAGTTTAAGGGACTTAGGACCCCAAGAGACCCAGTACTTC
TRBJ1-1,.,.,TRBV11-2,CASSIGLQGAMNTEAFF,TGTGCCAGCAGCATAGGCCTCCAAGGGGCAATGAACACTGAAGCTTTCTTT
TRBJ2-5,.,.,TRBV7-9,CASSLGMVQETQYF,TGTGCCAGCAGCTTAGGGATGGTTCAAGAGACCCAGTACTTC
TRBJ2-3,.,.,TRBV28,CASSFSANHFPTQYF,TGTGCCAGCAGTTTTTCAGCGAATCACTTTCCTACGCAGTATTTT
TRBJ2-7,.,.,TRBV29-1,CRQGLVYEQYF,TGCAGACAGGGCCTTGTCTACGAGCAGTACTTC
TRBJ1-5,TRBD1,.,TRBV19,CASSGGTVNQPQHF,TGTGCCAGTAGTGGGGGGACAGTCAATCAGCCCCAGCATTTT
TRBJ1-1,.,.,TRBV7-9,CASSPPRGGTKNTEAFF,TGTGCCAGCAGCCCCCCCCGGGGGGGGACAAAGAACACTGAAGCTTTCTTT
TRBJ2-7,.,.,TRBV19,CASSTREHYEQYF,TGTGCCAGTAGTACTCGGGAGCACTACGAGCAGTACTTC
TRBJ2-2,.,.,TRBV7-8,CASSLLSKPGEPELFF,TGTGCCAGCAGCTTATTGTCGAAGCCTGGAGAGCCGGAGCTGTTTTTT
TRBJ2-2,TRBD2,.,TRBV6-1,CASSEAVGLAGSPNTGELFF,TGTGCCAGCAGTGAAGCGGTGGGACTAGCGGGATCGCCGAACACCGGGGAGCTGTTTTTT
TRBJ2-7,TRBD2,.,TRBV10-2,CASSEEGLAGYEQYF,TGCGCCAGCAGTGAAGAAGGACTAGCGGGGTACGAGCAGTACTTC
TRBJ2-1,.,.,TRBV27,CASTNSGNYNEQFF,TGTGCCAGCACCAATAGCGGAAACTACAATGAGCAGTTCTTC
TRBJ2-1,.,.,TRBV7-2,CASSLDSFNEQFF,TGTGCCAGCAGCTTAGATTCCTTCAATGAGCAGTTCTTC
TRBJ2-6,.,.,TRBV2,CASSERTGANVLTF,TGTGCCAGCAGTGAAAGGACTGGGGCCAACGTCCTGACTTTC
TRBJ1-2,.,.,TRBV19,CASTELGGLDYGYTF,TGTGCCAGTACCGAACTTGGGGGATTGGACTATGGCTACACCTTC
TRBJ2-1,.,.,TRBV28,CASSERTLYNEQFF,TGTGCCAGCAGCGAGCGTACCCTCTACAATGAGCAGTTCTTC
TRBJ2-7,TRBD2,.,TRBV28,CASSFPKSGSLFEQYF,TGTGCCAGCAGTTTCCCTAAGAGCGGGAGCTTGTTCGAGCAGTACTTC
TRBJ2-7,TRBD1,.,TRBV5-4,CASSSGTGVYEQYF,TGTGCCAGCAGCTCCGGGACAGGGGTGTACGAGCAGTACTTC
TRBJ2-5,TRBD1,.,TRBV14,CASSQIQGVGETQYF,TGTGCCAGCAGCCAGATACAGGGGGTCGGTGAGACCCAGTACTTC
TRBJ1-1,.,.,TRBV27,CASSFPRATRTLANTEAFF,TGTGCCAGCAGTTTCCCCAGGGCGACTCGGACACTAGCTAACACTGAAGCTTTCTTT
TRBJ2-1,.,.,TRBV20-1,CSATQLNEQFF,TGCAGTGCTACACAGTTGAATGAGCAGTTCTTC
TRBJ2-5,.,.,TRBV19,CASSSTGAGAQYF,TGTGCCAGTAGCTCGACCGGGGCAGGGGCCCAGTACTTC
TRBJ2-7,.,once,TRBV28,CASSLTQRVEQYF,TGTGCCAGCAGTCTTACCCAGAGGGTCGAGCAGTACTTC
TRBJ2-7,.,.,TRBV5-6,CASSLVPGTEAYEQYF,TGTGCCAGCAGCTTAGTGCCCGGGACTGAGGCCTACGAGCAGTACTTC
TRBJ1-1,TRBD1,.,TRBV11-2,CASTLKGDRLFF,TGTGCCAGCACATTGAAGGGGGACAGACTTTTCTTT
TRBJ2-4,TRBD1,.,TRBV4-3,CASSQDVDRGVAKNIQYF,TGCGCCAGCAGCCAAGATGTTGACAGGGGAGTAGCCAAAAACATTCAGTACTTC
TRBJ2-1,.,.,TRBV27,CASSLSRAHNEQFF,TGTGCCAGCAGTTTGTCACGGGCCCACAATGAGCAGTTCTTC
TRBJ1-5,TRBD1,.,TRBV15,CATSSGQGNQPQHF,TGTGCCACCAGCAGTGGACAGGGCAATCAGCCCCAGCATTTT
TRBJ2-3,.,.,TRBV2,CASMGGTDTQYF,TGTGCCAGCATGGGGGGCACAGATACGCAGTATTTT
TRBJ2-7,.,.,TRBV7-9,CASSIARQGHPPYEQYF,TGTGCCAGCAGCATTGCCCGCCAGGGACACCCACCTTACGAGCAGTACTTC
TRBJ1-2,.,.,TRBV6-1,CASSEALFREGLNYGYTF,TGTGCCAGCAGTGAAGCGCTCTTCAGGGAAGGGCTTAACTATGGCTACACCTTC
TRBJ2-6,TRBD1,.,TRBV7-2,CASSLVVGQYSGANVLTF,TGTGCCAGCAGCTTAGTCGTGGGACAGTACTCTGGGGCCAACGTCCTGACTTTC
TRBJ2-1,TRBD2,.,TRBV27,CASSLPGLAGFNEQFF,TGTGCCAGCAGTTTACCGGGACTAGCGGGGTTCAATGAGCAGTTCTTC
TRBJ2-1,.,.,TRBV29-1,CSVDKGDEQFF,TGCAGCGTTGACAAGGGGGATGAGCAGTTCTTC